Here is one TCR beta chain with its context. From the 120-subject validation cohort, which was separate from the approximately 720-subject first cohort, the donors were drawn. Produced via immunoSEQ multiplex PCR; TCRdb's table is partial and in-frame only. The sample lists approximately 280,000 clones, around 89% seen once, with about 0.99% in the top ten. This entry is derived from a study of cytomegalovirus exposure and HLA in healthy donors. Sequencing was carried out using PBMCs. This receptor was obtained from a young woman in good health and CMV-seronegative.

This CDR3 reads CATVGLAGNEQFF. The CDR3 region has the DNA TGTGCCACCGTTGGACTAGCGGGAAATGAGCAGTTCTTC. This chain uses TRBV10-3 with TRBJ2-1, with 12 bases matching TRBD2. The V segment lost 10 bases and the J segment 7 bases; nucleotides outside the gene matches: 5. CDR3 length: 13 residues. Per the germline V gene, CDR1 is ENHRY and CDR2 is SYGVKD.